These 15 T cell receptor beta chains were all obtained from the same sample, sequenced in a study of regulatory T cells in long-lasting Graves disease. The TCR beta library used iRepertoire HTBI primers with Arm-PCR amplification of CDR3. Via MiXCR, TCRdb re-called the multiplex PCR reads, giving one row per CDR3 protein. This table has a few hundred thousand distinct CDR3 sequences, over 15% appearing once. This sample's time point: newly diagnosed GD, antithyroid drugs for less than 3 months. Making the TCR library involved RNA that had been extracted from PBMCs. The same sample was also used in a study of T cells in Graves' hyperthyroidism and ophthalmopathy.

The specimen was peripheral blood mononuclear cells (PBMCs), collected at new diagnosis, from a patient treated with antithyroid drugs. Receptors originate from a man between 35 and 55 years old with Graves disease.

The table lists this clonotype with many counts. The chain has TRBV7-9 and TRBJ2-2; D might be TRBD1 (5 bases). This CDR3 is built from 17 residues. Germline CDR1 is SEHNR and CDR2 is FQNEAQ (reference sequence). Trimming left V 5 bases short and J 5 bases short, with 21 bases between. CDR3 DNA sequence: TGTGCCAGCAGCCGATCGGACCTCCAGGGCATAACCGGGGAGCTGTTTTTT. Protein: CASSRSDLQGITGELFF. The full variable domain, rest sourced from reference TRBV7-9 and TRBJ2-2, is DTGVSQNPRHKITKRGQNVTFRCDPISEHNRLYWYRQTLGQGPEFLTYFQNEAQLEKSRLLSDRFSAERPKGSFSTLEIQRTEQGDSAMYLCASSRSDLQGITGELFFGEGSRLTVL.

The sample holds many counts of this clonotype. The chain has TRBV7-2 and TRBJ2-5; TRBD2 might be the D (5 bases). This CDR3 contains 16 residues. Trimming shortened V by 0 bases and J by 2 bases, and 13 bases separated the two germline ends. Germline V gene sequence: CDR1 SGHTA, CDR2 FQGNSA. CDR3 amino acids: CASSLARVGGQETQYF. CDR3 coding DNA: TGTGCCAGCAGCTTAGCGCGCGTAGGAGGTCAAGAGACCCAGTACTTC.

The chain recombines TRBV11-2 with TRBJ2-2; 7 positions match TRBD1. Trimming at V came to 5 bases and at J to 4 bases, leaving 16 bases not matched to a gene. The CDR3 totals 18 residues. Germline lookup yields CDR1 SGHAT and CDR2 FQNNGV. CDR3 residues: CASSGVTGSGLATGELFF. CDR3 in DNA: TGTGCCAGCAGCGGCGTGACAGGGTCGGGGTTGGCCACCGGGGAGCTGTTTTTT.

The sample holds a few counts of this clonotype. This rearrangement joins TRBV10-3 to TRBJ1-5; D gene unclear. V lost 3 bases and J 0 bases, leaving 6 bases between the germline ends. This CDR3 has 14 amino acids. CDR1 ENHRY and CDR2 SYGVKD come from the germline V gene. DNA for the CDR3: TGTGCCATCAGTGACGGATATAGCAATCAGCCCCAGCATTTT. The encoded protein is CAISDGYSNQPQHF.

This chain joins TRBV18 and TRBJ1-3; a weak D match, TRBD1 (6 bases). V shed 2 bases and J shed 0 bases, with 8 bases lying between them. CDR1 is KGHSH and CDR2 is LQKENI in the germline V gene. The CDR3 spans 15 residues. CDR3: CASSPGGGSGNTIYF. The DNA of the CDR3 is TGTGCCAGCTCACCAGGAGGGGGCTCTGGAAACACCATATATTTT. Using reference TRBV18 and TRBJ1-3 for the parts outside the CDR3, the full variable domain is NAGVMQNPRHLVRRRGQEARLRCSPMKGHSHVYWYRQLPEEGLKFMVYLQKENIIDESGMPKERFSAEFPKEGPSILRIQQVVRGDSAAYFCASSPGGGSGNTIYFGEGSWLTVV.

This clonotype has just a few counts. This may stem from a read error, because a much larger clone lies one nucleotide away. The V gene is TRBV12-3 or TRBV12-4, the J gene TRBJ2-3; D tentatively fits TRBD1 or TRBD2 (6 bases each). V was trimmed by 6 bases and J by 4 bases, leaving 20 bases between them. The CDR3 is 16 residues long. The CDR3 DNA reads TGTGCCAGCAGAGGGGGACACATCGGGAGCGCAGATACGCAGTATTTT. Protein sequence: CASRGGHIGSADTQYF.

This clonotype was picked up many times. The chain combines TRBV20-1 with TRBJ1-6; the D is unclear. Germline V lookup: CDR1 DFQATT, CDR2 SNEGSKA (reference sequence). This CDR3 region has 13 residues. V shed 5 bases and J shed 6 bases, with 11 bases lying between them. The CDR3 nucleotides are TGCAGTGCTCGGTTTCTTGGTAATTCACCCCTCCACTTT. It yields the protein CSARFLGNSPLHF.

This clonotype was recorded many times. V gene TRBV6-1 combines with J gene TRBJ1-1; no clear D gene. The CDR3 consists of 13 residues. The V gene lost 4 bases and the J gene lost 3 bases, with 9 bases spanning the gap. The germline CDR1 and CDR2 sequences are MNHNS and SASEGT. This CDR3 is CASSGWEDTEAFF. Here the CDR3 DNA reads TGTGCCAGCAGTGGTTGGGAGGACACTGAAGCTTTCTTT.

This clonotype was recorded many times. This rearrangement joins TRBV4-2 to TRBJ1-5, with D maybe TRBD1 (6 bases). The CDR3 has 17 amino acids. In germline, CDR1 is LGHNA, CDR2 YNFKEQ. Trimming cost V 0 bases and J 2 bases, with 14 bases left between them. CDR3 sequence reads: CASSQDRGAGGNQPQHF. Here the CDR3 DNA reads TGTGCCAGCAGCCAAGACCGGGGGGCCGGGGGCAATCAGCCCCAGCATTTT.

This chain joins TRBV2 and TRBJ2-7; D is possibly TRBD1 (5 bases). Germline V CDR1 and CDR2: SNHLY, FYNNEI. V lost 6 bases to trimming and J lost 2 bases, with 8 bases between them. The CDR3 is made up of 12 amino acids. CDR3 sequence (DNA): TGTGCCAGCAGCCAACAGGCCTACGAGCAGTACTTC. Translating gives CASSQQAYEQYF.

This clonotype came up many times. This sequence joins TRBV6-2 or TRBV6-3 and TRBJ1-3; perhaps TRBD1 as D (6 bases). Germline-derived CDR1 and CDR2 are MNHEY and SVGEGT. This CDR3 is 14 amino acids long. V shed 10 bases and J shed 0 bases, with 13 bases lying between them. Here the CDR3 DNA reads TGTGCCACCAGACAGGCGATCTCTGGAAACACCATATATTTT. Translated: CATRQAISGNTIYF.

This clonotype was counted a few times. A clone one base away is much larger, so this may be a read error. The chain uses TRBV5-1 and TRBJ2-7, with D perhaps matching TRBD1 or TRBD2 (5 bases each). CDR1 is SGHRS, CDR2 YFSETQ, per germline. Trimming removed 3 bases from V and 6 bases from J, with 19 bases in between. This CDR3 region has 15 residues. CDR3 nucleotide sequence: TGCGCCAGCAGCTGGGACGGGACGGCCACCTGCGAGCAGTACTTC. This encodes CASSWDGTATCEQYF.

The sample holds many counts of this clonotype. J is TRBJ2-2 and V is TRBV4-2; D gene ambiguous. Germline CDR1 LGHNA, CDR2 YNFKEQ. V gave up 0 bases and J gave up 8 bases, with 10 bases separating them. This CDR3 has 14 amino acids. CDR3 residues: CASSQDRFAGELFF. The CDR3 DNA reads as TGTGCCAGCAGCCAAGACCGATTTGCGGGGGAGCTGTTTTTT.

This clonotype was seen at least ten times. V usage is TRBV3-1 and J usage is TRBJ2-5, with 10 bases that match TRBD2. V was pared by 4 bases and J by 5 bases, with 1 base of the junction left unmatched. The CDR3 extends over 13 amino acids. CDR1 is LGHDT, CDR2 YNNKEL, per germline (reference sequence). CDR3 sequence reads: CASSPGLAETQYF. In DNA, the CDR3 is TGTGCCAGCAGCCCGGGACTAGCGGAGACCCAGTACTTC.

This clonotype was seen many times. This sequence joins TRBV5-1 and TRBJ1-4; 7 positions match TRBD1. This CDR3 is 14 amino acids long. V lost 2 bases and J lost 7; bases outside the gene matches: 5. From germline, CDR1 is SGHRS and CDR2 YFSETQ. DNA of the CDR3: TGCGCCAGCAGCTTACAGGGGAGCCTTGAAAAACTGTTTTTT. This gives the protein CASSLQGSLEKLFF. Supplemented by reference TRBV5-1 and TRBJ1-4, the full variable domain reads KAGVTQTPRYLIKTRGQQVTLSCSPISGHRSVSWYQQTPGQGLQFLFEYFSETQRNKGNFPGRFSGRQFSNSRSEMNVSTLELGDSALYLCASSLQGSLEKLFFGSGTQLSVL.